Below, 21 T cell receptor beta chains from the same sample are listed, as sequenced in a study of blood T cell repertoires in COVID-19. Clones were read by immunoSEQ multiplex PCR, and TCRdb kept only the in-frame ones, dropping some. The profile shows under 200,000 clones, 70% to 85% of them singletons. Sample: peripheral blood. These receptors all stem from a woman aged 80 or over with acute or convalescent COVID-19.

J is TRBJ2-7 and V is TRBV2; D gene ambiguous. The ends were cut back, 4 bases at V and 0 bases at J, with 7 bases in the middle. The germline V gene has CDR1 SNHLY and CDR2 FYNNEI. This CDR3 is built from 13 residues. The DNA for the CDR3 is TGTGCCAGCAGTGGCGGCTTCTCCTACGAGCAGTACTTC. Protein product: CASSGGFSYEQYF.

The rearrangement uses TRBV11-2 and TRBJ1-1; D is unresolved. Germline lookup yields CDR1 SGHAT and CDR2 FQNNGV. Trimming took off 3 bases at V and 3 bases at J, with 14 bases between the two ends. The CDR3 sequence is 15 residues long. In DNA form, the CDR3 reads TGTGCCAGCAGCTTCCCTCCGGGATTATACACTGAAGCTTTCTTT. Translated, it gives CASSFPPGLYTEAFF.

The gene calls are TRBV5-1 and TRBJ1-1; D not certain. CDR1 and CDR2 (germline): SGHRS, YFSETQ. The CDR3 spans 15 residues. V gave up 5 bases and J gave up 4 bases, with 18 bases separating them. Here the CDR3 DNA reads TGCGCCAGCAGTCGACTGGACCTGGAGGGCACTGAAGCTTTCTTT. Translating it yields CASSRLDLEGTEAFF.

The V gene is TRBV5-8, the J gene TRBJ2-7; a possible D gene is TRBD1 (6 bases). The CDR3 is made up of 14 amino acids. The V and J ends lost 4 bases and 6 bases respectively, with 17 bases between them. CDR1 is SGHTS, CDR2 YDEGEE, per germline. CDR3 region: CASSPRGYRAEQYF. The CDR3 DNA follows: TGTGCCAGCAGCCCGAGGGGGTACAGGGCCGAGCAGTACTTC.

The CDR3: CASSLTAGGNTGELFF. CDR3 bases: TGTGCCAGCAGCTTAACGGCCGGCGGGAACACCGGGGAGCTGTTTTTT. The chain recombines TRBV7-3 with TRBJ2-2; D uncertain. The CDR3 has 16 amino acids. V lost 0 bases and J 1 base, leaving 9 bases between the germline ends. In germline, CDR1 is SGHTA, CDR2 FQGTGA.

This clone has just one count. CDR3 nucleotides: TGTGCCACCGGACTAGCGGACAACTCCTACGAGCAGTACTTC. Translated: CATGLADNSYEQYF. The chain couples TRBV10-3 to TRBJ2-7, with 10 bases lining up with TRBD2. Trimming cost V 10 bases and J 0 bases; bases outside gene matches: 6. There are 14 residues in the CDR3. Germline V gene lookup returns CDR1 ENHRY and CDR2 SYGVKD.

The V gene is TRBV19, the J gene TRBJ1-5; tentative D call: TRBD1 (5 bases). Germline V gene data show CDR1 as LNHDA and CDR2 as SQIVND (reference sequence). V shed 5 bases and J shed 5 bases, with 16 bases lying between them. The CDR3 length is 15 residues. The CDR3 loop reads CASSPGGGRDQPQHF. In DNA, the CDR3 is TGTGCCAGTAGTCCCGGGGGGGGTCGGGATCAGCCCCAGCATTTT.

The gene calls are TRBV9 and TRBJ2-7; D uncertain. The CDR3 extends over 15 amino acids. V was pared by 0 bases and J by 3 bases, with 13 bases between. CDR1 SGDLS and CDR2 YYNGEE come from the germline V gene. In nucleotides, the CDR3 is TGTGCCAGCAGCGTAGGAGGTTTGACCGTCTACGAGCAGTACTTC. Its protein product is CASSVGGLTVYEQYF.

This clone has just one count. J is TRBJ2-1 and V is TRBV7-8; 13 bases fit TRBD2. CDR1 is SGHVS and CDR2 is FQNEAQ in the germline V gene. Trimming removed 5 bases from V and 0 bases from J; junction bases left unmatched: 10. There are 19 residues in the CDR3. The CDR3 spells CASSPPAGTSGTSYNEQFF. The CDR3 DNA is TGTGCCAGCAGCCCCCCCGCCGGGACTAGCGGGACCTCCTACAATGAGCAGTTCTTC.

This rearrangement joins TRBV4-1 to TRBJ2-3; D might be TRBD1 (5 bases). From germline, CDR1 is MGHRA and CDR2 YSYEKL. V lost 1 base and J lost 1, with 6 bases in between. The CDR3 loop spans 14 amino acids. This CDR3 reads CASSQGRGTDTQYF. CDR3 nucleotides: TGCGCCAGCAGCCAAGGCAGGGGCACAGATACGCAGTATTTT.

J is TRBJ1-2 and V is TRBV10-1, with no clear D. V was shortened by 5 bases and J by 2 bases, with 12 bases between the two germline ends. CDR1 is WNHNN, CDR2 SYGVQD, per germline (reference sequence). The CDR3 spans 14 residues. CDR3 nucleotides: TGCGCCAGCAGTTCAGGTCCGGCAAACTATGGCTACACCTTC. Amino acids: CASSSGPANYGYTF.

This clone was seen a single time. The chain has TRBV9 and TRBJ2-1, with TRBD2 matching 8 bases. The CDR3 sequence is 16 residues long. Germline CDR1 SGDLS, CDR2 YYNGEE. With 3 bases clipped from V and 0 bases from J, the junction kept 5 bases outside the gene matches. CDR3 region: CASSGTGGSSYNEQFF. CDR3 nucleotides: TGTGCCAGCAGCGGTACGGGAGGGAGCTCCTACAATGAGCAGTTCTTC.

The gene calls are TRBV19 and TRBJ1-2; tentatively, D is TRBD1 (6 bases). Germline-derived CDR1 and CDR2 are LNHDA and SQIVND (reference sequence). The CDR3 contains 15 residues. The V and J ends lost 3 bases and 4 bases respectively, with 15 bases between them. In nucleotides, the CDR3 is TGTGCCAGTAGTATGGCTGCTGGGACAAGCTATGGCTACACCTTC. Protein product: CASSMAAGTSYGYTF.

This clone has only one observation. The chain is built from TRBV6-5 and TRBJ1-1; TRBD1 might be the D (6 bases). The CDR3 totals 14 residues. The V and J ends lost 7 bases and 6 bases respectively, with 18 bases between them. Germline-derived CDR1 and CDR2 are MNHEY and SVGAGI. CDR3 coding DNA: TGTGCCAGCACCACCCCCAGGGGCTTGGCTGAAGCTTTCTTT. Translation gives CASTTPRGLAEAFF.

The genes are TRBV3-1 (or the pseudogene TRBV3-2) and TRBJ1-2, with a weak D call TRBD1 (5 bases). This CDR3 has 16 amino acids. V was shortened by 5 bases and J by 0 bases, with 16 bases between the two germline ends. Germline V lookup: CDR1 LGHDT, CDR2 YNNKEL (reference sequence). The CDR3 region is CASSWGSGSSNYGYTF. Here the CDR3 DNA reads TGTGCCAGCAGCTGGGGCTCGGGCAGCTCTAACTATGGCTACACCTTC.

This rearrangement joins TRBV2 to TRBJ2-5; 7 bases map to TRBD1. V was pared by 11 bases and J by 7 bases, with 13 bases of the junction left unmatched. The CDR3 has 13 amino acids. Germline CDR1 and CDR2: SNHLY and FYNNEI. CDR3: CAGRQGDMGTQYF. CDR3 coding DNA: TGTGCCGGCCGACAGGGTGATATGGGGACCCAGTACTTC.

The chain couples TRBV18 to TRBJ1-1; TRBD1 agrees at 8 bases. The J segment lost 6 bases and the V segment lost 1 base, leaving 10 bases of the junction unmatched. Germline CDR1 reads KGHSH; CDR2 reads LQKENI. This CDR3 is 16 amino acids long. CDR3 sequence reads: CASSPLITGGTAEAFF. The CDR3 DNA sequence: TGTGCCAGCTCACCACTTATTACAGGGGGGACCGCTGAAGCTTTCTTT.

This chain connects TRBV29-1 to TRBJ1-1; 7 nucleotides align to TRBD1. After removal of 6 bases from V and 4 bases from J, the junction contained 8 bases not matched to a gene. This CDR3 has 13 amino acids. Germline CDR1 SQVTM, CDR2 ANQGSEA. This chain's CDR3 is CSVMTGYGTEAFF. DNA for the CDR3: TGCAGCGTCATGACAGGGTATGGCACTGAAGCTTTCTTT.

The chain has TRBV2 and TRBJ2-6, with 7 bases aligning to TRBD1. The CDR3 runs to 15 residues. With V trimmed by 7 bases and J by 2 bases, 5 bases remained unmatched. Germline V gene data show CDR1 as SNHLY and CDR2 as FYNNEI. Here the CDR3 DNA reads TGTGCCAGCAACCGCGACAGGGCTGGGGCCAACGTCCTGACTTTC. Translating gives CASNRDRAGANVLTF.

In its sample, this clone was seen a few times. The genes are TRBV5-1 and TRBJ2-6; possibly TRBD1 for D (5 bases). V dropped 4 bases and J dropped 4 bases, with 9 bases sitting between them. There are 14 residues in the CDR3. Germline CDR1 and CDR2: SGHRS and YFSETQ. Here the CDR3 DNA reads TGCGCCAGCAGCGCCCCAGGGGGGGCCAACGTCCTGACTTTC. Protein: CASSAPGGANVLTF.

The chain combines TRBV9 with TRBJ2-7; possibly TRBD1 for D (6 bases). This CDR3 contains 13 residues. Per germline, CDR1 SGDLS and CDR2 YYNGEE. Trimming shortened V by 0 bases and J by 6 bases, and 10 bases separated the two germline ends. The CDR3 coding sequence is TGTGCCAGCAGCGTAGTAGGGACATCCGAGCAGTACTTC. Its protein product is CASSVVGTSEQYF. The complete variable domain, with remaining parts taken from reference TRBV9 and TRBJ2-7, reads DSGVTQTPKHLITATGQRVTLRCSPRSGDLSVYWYQQSLDQGLQFLIQYYNGEERAKGNILERFSAQQFPDLHSELNLSSLELGDSALYFCASSVVGTSEQYFGPGTRLTVT.